Below, one T cell receptor beta chain is given with its context. What it binds is unknown. Trimming pared 3 bases from V and 0 bases from J, leaving 8 bases between. This CDR3 has 15 residues. Germline values: CDR1 KGHDR, CDR2 SFDVKD. This sample was included in a study of identical twins. Study findings and constraints: Excess twin sharing in beta out-of-frame sequences was weaker.

TCRdb itself ran the 5' RACE reads through MiXCR, one entry per CDR3 protein. The sample shows approximately 630,000 distinct CDR3 sequences, around 7.4% of them seen only once. Separately, the same data were catalogued under a study of yellow fever vaccine responses in identical twins.

Sequencing input: PBMCs. V is TRBV24-1 and J is TRBJ2-1, with D uncertain. This sequence was found in a woman aged 18 to 35 in good health. The CDR3 DNA sequence: TGTGCCACCAGTGATGGTCCTTCCTCCTACAATGAGCAGTTCTTC. Encoded protein: CATSDGPSSYNEQFF.